The 29 T cell receptor beta chains below all came from one sample that was sequenced in a study of T cell responses to AZD1222 COVID-19 vaccine. Profiled with immunoSEQ multiplex PCR; TCRdb holds only in-frame clones, not every one. The repertoire holds some 140,000 clones, with 75% to 90% as singletons. Sample: peripheral blood, taken on day 0 of AZD1222 vaccination. These TCRs come from an adult in good health.

J is TRBJ2-3 and V is TRBV29-1, with 9 bases fitting TRBD1. The CDR3 runs 17 residues. Trimming cost V 7 bases and J 4 bases; bases outside gene matches: 18. The germline V gene encodes CDR1 SQVTM and CDR2 ANQGSEA. The CDR3 sequence: CSAHPTPGQGEADTQYF. The CDR3 coding sequence is TGCAGCGCTCACCCAACACCGGGACAGGGTGAGGCAGATACGCAGTATTTT.

This sequence joins TRBV28 and TRBJ1-1; D may be TRBD1 (6 bases). Trimming took 0 bases from V and 1 from J, leaving 9 bases between them. From germline, CDR1 is MDHEN and CDR2 SYDVKM. The CDR3 is made up of 15 amino acids. CDR3 sequence: CASSLWHRANTEAFF. The CDR3 coding sequence is TGTGCCAGCAGTTTATGGCACAGGGCGAACACTGAAGCTTTCTTT.

This sequence joins TRBV28 and TRBJ2-6; the D call may be TRBD1 or TRBD2 (5 bases each). Germline V gives CDR1 MDHEN, CDR2 SYDVKM. The V gene lost 6 bases and the J gene lost 2 bases, with 11 bases spanning the gap. The length of the CDR3 is 15 residues. The CDR3 loop reads CASRPGGAGANVLTF. CDR3 nucleotide sequence: TGTGCCAGCAGACCTGGGGGTGCTGGGGCCAACGTCCTGACTTTC.

This clone appeared a few times. V gene TRBV18 combines with J gene TRBJ2-2; D perhaps matches TRBD1 (6 bases). CDR3 length equals 16 residues. Germline V gene data show CDR1 as KGHSH and CDR2 as LQKENI. The V and J ends lost 4 bases and 0 bases respectively, with 12 bases between them. The CDR3 protein is CASSQQGMANTGELFF. CDR3 nucleotide sequence: TGTGCCAGCTCACAACAGGGAATGGCGAACACCGGGGAGCTGTTTTTT.

The chain recombines TRBV29-1 with TRBJ1-1; D not resolved. The length of the CDR3 is 14 residues. The germline V gene encodes CDR1 SQVTM and CDR2 ANQGSEA. Trimming cost V 6 bases and J 0 bases, with 14 bases left between them. As DNA, the CDR3 is TGCAGCGTCGGGATCTCCTTTATGAACACTGAAGCTTTCTTT. The encoded protein is CSVGISFMNTEAFF.

This chain uses TRBV7-8 with TRBJ1-3; D remains unclear. Germline assignment: CDR1 SGHVS and CDR2 FQNEAQ. V was clipped by 5 bases and J by 0 bases, with 14 bases between them. The CDR3 length is 16 residues. CDR3 in DNA: TGTGCCAGCAGCCCCCGCAACGGATTCTCTGGAAACACCATATATTTT. It is translated as CASSPRNGFSGNTIYF.

This clone has a single count. The chain combines TRBV19 with TRBJ1-3; the match to TRBD1 covers 7 bases. The germline V gene has CDR1 LNHDA and CDR2 SQIVND (reference sequence). V trimming: 5 bases; J trimming: 0 bases; junction bases outside the gene matches: 4. The CDR3 has 15 residues. The CDR3 nucleotides read TGTGCCAGTAGTCGAACAGGGGACTCTGGAAACACCATATATTTT. Its protein is CASSRTGDSGNTIYF.

The rearrangement links TRBV28 to TRBJ1-5; no clear D. The germline gives CDR1 MDHEN, CDR2 SYDVKM. CDR3 length equals 16 residues. Between the trimmed V and J ends, which lost 6 bases and 3 bases, there was a span of 18 bases. CDR3 amino acids: CASSPYYGQLNQPQHF. The CDR3 DNA reads TGTGCCAGCAGCCCCTATTACGGGCAGCTCAATCAGCCCCAGCATTTT.

The rearrangement links TRBV5-1 to TRBJ2-5; D gene uncertain. The V gene lost 3 bases and the J gene lost 4 bases, with 10 bases spanning the gap. The CDR3 totals 13 residues. CDR1 and CDR2 from the germline V gene are SGHRS and YFSETQ. Here the CDR3 reads CASSSTGVETQYF. The DNA for the CDR3 is TGCGCCAGCAGCTCCACTGGGGTAGAGACCCAGTACTTC.

The chain combines TRBV5-1 with TRBJ2-5; TRBD1 might be the D (6 bases). Germline lookup yields CDR1 SGHRS and CDR2 YFSETQ. The CDR3 spans 13 residues. Trimming removed 3 bases at V and 3 bases at J, with 9 bases between. The CDR3 DNA reads as TGCGCCAGCAGCTCCGGACAGAAAGAGACCCAGTACTTC. As protein: CASSSGQKETQYF. Drawing the rest from reference TRBV5-1 and TRBJ2-5, the complete variable domain is KAGVTQTPRYLIKTRGQQVTLSCSPISGHRSVSWYQQTPGQGLQFLFEYFSETQRNKGNFPGRFSGRQFSNSRSEMNVSTLELGDSALYLCASSSGQKETQYFGPGTRLLVL.

CDR3 sequence reads: CASSSPGNTEAFF. The CDR3 bases are TGTGCCAGCAGTTCCCCCGGGAACACTGAAGCTTTCTTT. This chain joins TRBV6-5 and TRBJ1-1; D unresolved. The germline gives CDR1 MNHEY, CDR2 SVGAGI. Trimming took off 4 bases at V and 1 base at J, with 7 bases between the two ends. CDR3 length: 13 amino acids.

The chain has TRBV5-1 and TRBJ1-2; 7 bases are a match to TRBD1. This CDR3 comprises 15 residues. Germline values: CDR1 SGHRS, CDR2 YFSETQ. Trimming at V came to 3 bases and at J to 6 bases, leaving 11 bases not matched to a gene. CDR3 loop: CASSSRSDRVDGYTF. CDR3 nucleotide sequence: TGCGCCAGCAGCTCCCGTTCTGACAGGGTCGATGGCTACACCTTC.

This clone showed up just once. CDR3 nucleotide sequence: TGTGCCAGCAGTTTCAAGGGTCGGTATGGCTACACCTTC. The encoded protein is CASSFKGRYGYTF. V usage is TRBV27 and J usage is TRBJ1-2; D unclear. Trimming shortened V by 3 bases and J by 5 bases, and 10 bases separated the two germline ends. The germline CDR1 and CDR2 sequences are MNHEY and SMNVEV (reference sequence). The CDR3 runs to 13 residues.

The chain employs TRBV2 and TRBJ2-2, with D hard to call. The CDR3 sequence is 13 residues long. Trimming cost V 5 bases and J 4 bases, with 8 bases left between them. CDR1 and CDR2 (germline): SNHLY, FYNNEI. The CDR3 loop is CASSPASTGELFF. CDR3 nucleotides: TGTGCCAGCAGTCCCGCCAGCACCGGGGAGCTGTTTTTT.

The chain uses TRBV5-1 and TRBJ2-7; TRBD1 agrees at 7 bases. CDR3 length equals 16 residues. The J segment lost 3 bases and the V segment lost 1 base, leaving 10 bases of the junction unmatched. Germline-derived CDR1 and CDR2 are SGHRS and YFSETQ. CDR3 residues: CASSLSTGQSIYEQYF. The CDR3 DNA reads as TGCGCCAGCAGCTTGTCGACAGGGCAAAGCATCTACGAGCAGTACTTC.

This chain uses TRBV11-2 with TRBJ1-2, with TRBD1 as a possible D gene (5 bases). This CDR3 region has 12 residues. Trimming stripped 4 bases from V and 4 bases from J, with 7 bases between. Germline V gene lookup returns CDR1 SGHAT and CDR2 FQNNGV. The CDR3 loop reads CASSSDSYGYTF. In DNA form, the CDR3 reads TGTGCCAGCAGCTCAGACAGCTATGGCTACACCTTC. Looking up the rest from reference TRBV11-2 and TRBJ1-2 gives the full variable domain: EAGVAQSPRYKIIEKRQSVAFWCNPISGHATLYWYQQILGQGPKLLIQFQNNGVVDDSQLPKDRFSAERLKGVDSTLKIQPAKLEDSAVYLCASSSDSYGYTFGSGTRLTVV.

The J gene is TRBJ2-5, the V gene TRBV13; D is undetermined. Trimming took off 5 bases at V and 5 bases at J, with 15 bases between the two ends. Germline CDR1 PRHDT, CDR2 FYEKMQ (reference sequence). The CDR3 is 14 residues long. CDR3 nucleotide sequence: TGTGCCAGCAGCGGCCGGAAACTTCGGGAGACCCAGTACTTC. This gives the protein CASSGRKLRETQYF.

The chain combines TRBV28 with TRBJ1-6; the D gene is possibly TRBD1 (6 bases). CDR3 length equals 16 residues. The germline V gene encodes CDR1 MDHEN and CDR2 SYDVKM. The V and J ends lost 5 bases and 10 bases respectively, with 21 bases between them. CDR3 coding DNA: TGTGCCAGCAGTGACCCACCGGGACACTCGGAATCACCCCTCCACTTT. Amino acids: CASSDPPGHSESPLHF.

The chain uses TRBV3-1 (or the pseudogene TRBV3-2) and TRBJ2-7, with 9 bases fitting TRBD1. From germline, CDR1 is LGHDT and CDR2 YNNKEL (reference sequence). The length of the CDR3 is 15 residues. V was clipped by 3 bases and J by 0 bases; unmatched bases: 3. Here the CDR3 reads CASSQGQGFSYEQYF. The CDR3 nucleotides are TGTGCCAGCAGCCAGGGACAGGGTTTCTCCTACGAGCAGTACTTC.

V is TRBV20-1 and J is TRBJ1-1; no firm D call. The germline V and J ends were trimmed by 3 bases and 8 bases, with 22 bases remaining between them. The CDR3 is 15 residues long. Per germline, CDR1 DFQATT and CDR2 SNEGSKA (reference sequence). DNA of the CDR3: TGCAGTGCTAGTGCCCAGCTTCTCACGGGAGGGGAAGCTTTCTTT. Amino acids: CSASAQLLTGGEAFF.

In its sample, this clone was seen a few times. The rearrangement joins TRBV28 to TRBJ1-2, with TRBD1 identical over 7 bases. The CDR3 length is 13 residues. The germline CDR1 and CDR2 sequences are MDHEN and SYDVKM. V dropped 10 bases and J dropped 0; count of bases not matched to a gene: 5. Written as DNA, the CDR3 is TGTGCCATATTCAGGGGGACTAACTATGGCTACACCTTC. Protein sequence: CAIFRGTNYGYTF.

Only a few counts were recorded for this clone. The chain recombines TRBV6-5 with TRBJ1-6, with D maybe TRBD1 (6 bases). Per the germline V gene, CDR1 is MNHEY and CDR2 is SVGAGI. This CDR3 region has 13 residues. With 5 bases removed from V and 9 bases from J, the gap between germline ends came to 11 bases. CDR3 amino acids: CASSRDTLSPLHF. DNA for the CDR3: TGTGCCAGCAGTCGGGACACCCTTTCACCCCTCCACTTT.

The chain has TRBV19 and TRBJ1-3; D not certain. Trimming removed 9 bases at V and 2 bases at J, with 17 bases between. Germline-derived CDR1 and CDR2 are LNHDA and SQIVND (reference sequence). The CDR3 has 15 amino acids. The CDR3 reads CASRHPVGTGNTIYF. DNA for the CDR3: TGTGCCAGCCGACATCCCGTCGGCACTGGAAACACCATATATTTT.

The V call is TRBV25-1, the J call TRBJ1-1; possibly TRBD1 for D (5 bases). There are 11 residues in the CDR3. V was clipped by 9 bases and J by 8 bases, with 13 bases between them. The germline V gene encodes CDR1 MGHDK and CDR2 SYGVNS. The CDR3 DNA reads as TGTGCCAGTCACGACAGAACAGAAGCTTTCTTT. It specifies CASHDRTEAFF.

The chain links TRBV2 to TRBJ1-2; maybe TRBD1 (6 bases). The V end lost 7 bases, the J end lost 2 bases, and 11 bases lay between the germline ends. The germline V gene has CDR1 SNHLY and CDR2 FYNNEI. The CDR3 is 13 residues long. CDR3 sequence (DNA): TGTGCCAGCAAGCCGGACAGCAACTATGGCTACACCTTC. Protein sequence: CASKPDSNYGYTF.

The genes are TRBV19 and TRBJ1-1; D is unresolved. CDR1 is LNHDA, CDR2 SQIVND, per germline (reference sequence). V gave up 4 bases and J gave up 7 bases, with 13 bases separating them. The CDR3 has 13 amino acids. The chain's CDR3 is CASSTRSAYEAFF. Here the CDR3 DNA reads TGTGCCAGTAGTACGAGGTCGGCGTATGAAGCTTTCTTT.

This clone has only a few counts. The chain carries TRBV5-1 and TRBJ1-1, with TRBD1 matching over 7 bases. V shed 3 bases and J 1 base; nucleotides not matched to a gene: 15. The CDR3 spans 18 residues. Per germline, CDR1 SGHRS and CDR2 YFSETQ. CDR3 sequence (DNA): TGCGCCAGCAGCTCAGGGACAGCTCTCGGGAGGGGGAACACTGAAGCTTTCTTT. Translation gives CASSSGTALGRGNTEAFF. The whole variable domain, remainder taken from reference TRBV5-1 and TRBJ1-1, is KAGVTQTPRYLIKTRGQQVTLSCSPISGHRSVSWYQQTPGQGLQFLFEYFSETQRNKGNFPGRFSGRQFSNSRSEMNVSTLELGDSALYLCASSSGTALGRGNTEAFFGQGTRLTVV.

V and J are TRBV9 and TRBJ1-1; no clear D. The V end was cut by 0 bases, the J end by 1 base, with 1 base between. The CDR3 loop spans 12 amino acids. CDR1 and CDR2 from the germline V gene are SGDLS and YYNGEE. CDR3 sequence reads: CASSVENTEAFF. The CDR3 DNA reads as TGTGCCAGCAGCGTAGAGAACACTGAAGCTTTCTTT.

This clone has only one observation. Its ends do not fully match the called genes, so a read error is possible. The rearrangement links TRBV5-8 to TRBJ1-1; D is ambiguous. The germline V gene has CDR1 SGHTS and CDR2 YDEGEE. The CDR3 length is 12 residues. CDR3 sequence reads: CASSQRFQPGVF. CDR3 DNA: TGTGCCAGCAGCCAAAGGTTCCAGCCTGGGGTCTTT.